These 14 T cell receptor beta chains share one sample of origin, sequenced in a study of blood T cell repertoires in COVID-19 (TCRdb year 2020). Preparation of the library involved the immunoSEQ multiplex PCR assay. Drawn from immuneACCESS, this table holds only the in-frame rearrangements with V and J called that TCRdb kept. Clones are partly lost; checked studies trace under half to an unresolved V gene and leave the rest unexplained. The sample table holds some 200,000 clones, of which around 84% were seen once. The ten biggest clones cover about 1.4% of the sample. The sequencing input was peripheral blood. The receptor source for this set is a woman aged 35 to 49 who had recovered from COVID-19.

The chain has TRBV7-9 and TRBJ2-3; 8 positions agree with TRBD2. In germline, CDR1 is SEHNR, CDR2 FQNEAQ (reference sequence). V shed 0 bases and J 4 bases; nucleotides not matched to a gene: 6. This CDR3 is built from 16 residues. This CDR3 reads CASSLARGSGADTQYF. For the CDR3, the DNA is TGTGCCAGCAGCTTAGCGAGGGGTAGCGGGGCAGATACGCAGTATTTT. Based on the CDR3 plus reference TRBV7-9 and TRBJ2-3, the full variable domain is DTGVSQNPRHKITKRGQNVTFRCDPISEHNRLYWYRQTLGQGPEFLTYFQNEAQLEKSRLLSDRFSAERPKGSFSTLEIQRTEQGDSAMYLCASSLARGSGADTQYFGPGTRLTVL.

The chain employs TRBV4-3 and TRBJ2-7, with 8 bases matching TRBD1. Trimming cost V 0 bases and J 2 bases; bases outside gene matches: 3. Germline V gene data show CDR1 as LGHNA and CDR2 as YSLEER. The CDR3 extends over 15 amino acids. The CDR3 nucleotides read TGCGCCAGCAGCCAAGACTGGACAGGGACCTACGAGCAGTACTTC. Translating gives CASSQDWTGTYEQYF.

The CDR3 protein is CASSFIRVSPLHF. The CDR3 DNA is TGTGCCAGCAGTTTCATCAGGGTCTCACCCCTCCACTTT. J is TRBJ1-6 and V is TRBV27; the D gene is possibly TRBD1 (5 bases). Germline V lookup: CDR1 MNHEY, CDR2 SMNVEV (reference sequence). The CDR3 spans 13 residues. Trimming shortened V by 3 bases and J by 10 bases, and 10 bases separated the two germline ends.

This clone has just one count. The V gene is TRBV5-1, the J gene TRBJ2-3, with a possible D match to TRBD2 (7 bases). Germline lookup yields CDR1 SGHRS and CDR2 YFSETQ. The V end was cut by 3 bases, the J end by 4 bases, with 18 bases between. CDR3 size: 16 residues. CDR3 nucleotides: TGCGCCAGCAGCTCCGAGGGGGGGCCAGAGCCAGATACGCAGTATTTT. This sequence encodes CASSSEGGPEPDTQYF.

In DNA form, the CDR3 reads TGTGCCAGCAGTAAGACACCTGAAGCTTTCTTT. Translation: CASSKTPEAFF. The chain is built from TRBV2 and TRBJ1-1; D is ambiguous. Trimming cost V 5 bases and J 6 bases, with 7 bases left between them. From germline, CDR1 is SNHLY and CDR2 FYNNEI. The CDR3 extends over 11 amino acids.

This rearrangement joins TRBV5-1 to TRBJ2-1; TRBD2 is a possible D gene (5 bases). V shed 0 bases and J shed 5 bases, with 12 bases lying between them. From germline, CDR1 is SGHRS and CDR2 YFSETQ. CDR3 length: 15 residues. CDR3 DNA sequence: TGCGCCAGCAGCTTGGCTACCGGGGTAGACAATGAGCAGTTCTTC. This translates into CASSLATGVDNEQFF.

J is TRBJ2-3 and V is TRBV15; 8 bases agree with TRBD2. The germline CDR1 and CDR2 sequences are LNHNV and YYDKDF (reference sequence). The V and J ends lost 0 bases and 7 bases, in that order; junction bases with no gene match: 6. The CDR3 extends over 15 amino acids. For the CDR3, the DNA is TGTGCCACCAGCAGAGATCTGGCGGGGGGTAATACGCAGTATTTT. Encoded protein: CATSRDLAGGNTQYF.

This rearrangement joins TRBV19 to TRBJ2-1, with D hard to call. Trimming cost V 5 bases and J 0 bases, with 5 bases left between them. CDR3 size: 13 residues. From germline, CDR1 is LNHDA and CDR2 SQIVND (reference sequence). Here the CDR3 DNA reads TGTGCCAGTAGTCTCGGCTCCTACAATGAGCAGTTCTTC. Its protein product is CASSLGSYNEQFF. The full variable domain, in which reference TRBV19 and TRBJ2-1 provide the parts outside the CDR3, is DGGITQSPKYLFRKEGQNVTLSCEQNLNHDAMYWYRQDPGQGLRLIYYSQIVNDFQKGDIAEGYSVSREKKESFPLTVTSAQKNPTAFYLCASSLGSYNEQFFGPGTRLTVL.

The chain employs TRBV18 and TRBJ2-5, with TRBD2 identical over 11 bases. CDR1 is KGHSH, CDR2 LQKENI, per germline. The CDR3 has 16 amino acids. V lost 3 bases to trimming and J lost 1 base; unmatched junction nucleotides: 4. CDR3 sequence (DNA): TGTGCCAGCTCACCGCGGCTAGCGGGGGGCCAAGAGACCCAGTACTTC. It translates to CASSPRLAGGQETQYF.

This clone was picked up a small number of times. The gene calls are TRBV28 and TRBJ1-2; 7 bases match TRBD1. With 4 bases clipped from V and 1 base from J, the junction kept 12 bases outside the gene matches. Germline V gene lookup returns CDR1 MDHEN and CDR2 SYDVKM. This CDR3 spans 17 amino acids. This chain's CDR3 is CASSSSPGTAYNYGYTF. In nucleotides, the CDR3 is TGTGCCAGCAGTTCTTCCCCTGGGACAGCCTATAACTATGGCTACACCTTC.

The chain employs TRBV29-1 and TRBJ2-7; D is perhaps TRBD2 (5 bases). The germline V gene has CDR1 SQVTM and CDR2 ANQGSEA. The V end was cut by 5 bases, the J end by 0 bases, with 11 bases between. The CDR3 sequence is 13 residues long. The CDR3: CSVICRDSYEQYF. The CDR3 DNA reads TGCAGCGTTATATGTCGGGACTCCTACGAGCAGTACTTC.

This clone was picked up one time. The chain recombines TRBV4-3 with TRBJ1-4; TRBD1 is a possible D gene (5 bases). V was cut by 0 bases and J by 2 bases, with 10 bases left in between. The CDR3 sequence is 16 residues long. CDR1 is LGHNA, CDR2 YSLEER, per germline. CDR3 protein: CASSQELDTTNEKLFF. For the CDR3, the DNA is TGCGCCAGCAGCCAAGAATTGGACACTACTAATGAAAAACTGTTTTTT.

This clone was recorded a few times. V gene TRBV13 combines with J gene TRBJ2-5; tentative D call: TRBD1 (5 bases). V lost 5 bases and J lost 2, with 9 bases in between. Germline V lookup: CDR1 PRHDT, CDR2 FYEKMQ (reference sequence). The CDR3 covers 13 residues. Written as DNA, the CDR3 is TGTGCCAGCAGCGCAGACAGACAAGAGACCCAGTACTTC. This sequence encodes CASSADRQETQYF.

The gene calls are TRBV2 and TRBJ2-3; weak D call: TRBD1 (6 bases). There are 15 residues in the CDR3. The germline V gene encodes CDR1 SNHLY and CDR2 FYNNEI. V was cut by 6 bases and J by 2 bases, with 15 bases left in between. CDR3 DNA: TGTGCCAGCAGCGATGGACAGAAGAACACAGATACGCAGTATTTT. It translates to CASSDGQKNTDTQYF.